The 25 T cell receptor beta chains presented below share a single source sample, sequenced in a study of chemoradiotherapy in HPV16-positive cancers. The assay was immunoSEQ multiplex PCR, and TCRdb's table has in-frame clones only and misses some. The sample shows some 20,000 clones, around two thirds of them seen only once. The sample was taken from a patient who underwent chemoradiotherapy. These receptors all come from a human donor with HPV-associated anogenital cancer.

The CDR3 DNA reads as TGTGCCAGCAGCCTAGCGGGAGGCCTCTCTACGCAGTATTTT. Amino acid sequence: CASSLAGGLSTQYF. V usage is TRBV5-5 and J usage is TRBJ2-3, with 11 bases identical to TRBD2. The CDR3 loop spans 14 amino acids. Germline lookup yields CDR1 SGHKS and CDR2 YYEKEE (reference sequence). V lost 4 bases to trimming and J lost 8 bases; unmatched junction nucleotides: 6.

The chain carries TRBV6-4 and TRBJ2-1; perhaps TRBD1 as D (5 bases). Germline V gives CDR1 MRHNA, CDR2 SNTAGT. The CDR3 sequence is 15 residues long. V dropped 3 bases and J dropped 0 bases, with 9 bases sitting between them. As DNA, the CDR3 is TGTGCCAGCAGTGAAAGGACAAACTCCTACAATGAGCAGTTCTTC. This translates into CASSERTNSYNEQFF.

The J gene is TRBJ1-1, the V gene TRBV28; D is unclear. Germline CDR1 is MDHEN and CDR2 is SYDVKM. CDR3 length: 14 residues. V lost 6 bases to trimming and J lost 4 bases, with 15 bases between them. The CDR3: CASSPSVGITEAFF. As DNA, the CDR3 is TGTGCCAGCAGCCCTTCTGTGGGGATCACTGAAGCTTTCTTT.

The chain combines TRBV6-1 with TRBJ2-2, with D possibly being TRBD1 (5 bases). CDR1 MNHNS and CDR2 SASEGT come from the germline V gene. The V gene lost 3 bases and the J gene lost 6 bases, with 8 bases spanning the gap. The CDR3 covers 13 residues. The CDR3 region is CASSDREAGELFF. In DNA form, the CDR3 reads TGTGCCAGCAGTGACAGGGAAGCCGGGGAGCTGTTTTTT.

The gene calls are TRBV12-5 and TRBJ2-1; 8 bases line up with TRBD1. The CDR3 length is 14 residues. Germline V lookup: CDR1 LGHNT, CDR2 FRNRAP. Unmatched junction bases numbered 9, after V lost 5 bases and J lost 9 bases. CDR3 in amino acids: CASGPPTGTGEQFF. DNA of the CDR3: TGTGCTAGTGGTCCACCCACCGGGACAGGTGAGCAGTTCTTC.

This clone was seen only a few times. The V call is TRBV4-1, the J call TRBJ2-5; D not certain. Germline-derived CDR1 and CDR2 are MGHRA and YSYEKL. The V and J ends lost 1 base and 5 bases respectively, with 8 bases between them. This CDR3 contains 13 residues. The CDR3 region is CASSQGVGETQYF. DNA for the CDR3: TGCGCCAGCAGCCAAGGGGTAGGGGAGACCCAGTACTTC.

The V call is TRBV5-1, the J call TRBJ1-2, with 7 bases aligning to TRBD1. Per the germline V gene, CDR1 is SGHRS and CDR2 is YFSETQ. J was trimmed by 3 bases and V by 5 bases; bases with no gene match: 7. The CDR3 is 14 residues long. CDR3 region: CASSRDSMDYGYTF. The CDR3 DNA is TGCGCCAGCAGTCGGGACAGTATGGACTATGGCTACACCTTC.

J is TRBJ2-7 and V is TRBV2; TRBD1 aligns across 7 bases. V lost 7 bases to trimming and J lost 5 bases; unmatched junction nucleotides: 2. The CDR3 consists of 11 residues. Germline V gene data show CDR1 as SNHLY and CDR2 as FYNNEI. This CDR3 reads CASTTGNEQYF. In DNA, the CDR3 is TGTGCCAGCACGACAGGGAACGAGCAGTACTTC.

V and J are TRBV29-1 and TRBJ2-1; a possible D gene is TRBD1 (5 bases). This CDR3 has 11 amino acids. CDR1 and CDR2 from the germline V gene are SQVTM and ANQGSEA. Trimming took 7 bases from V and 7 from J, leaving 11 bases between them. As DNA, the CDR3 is TGCAGCGCTCATTCAGGGAATGAGCAGTTCTTC. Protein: CSAHSGNEQFF.

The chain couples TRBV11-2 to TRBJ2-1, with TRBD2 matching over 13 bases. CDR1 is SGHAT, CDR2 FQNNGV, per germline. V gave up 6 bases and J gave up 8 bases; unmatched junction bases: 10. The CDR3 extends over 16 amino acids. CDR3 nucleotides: TGTGCCAGCAGTCCAGGGACTAGCGGGATCGTCGATGAGCAGTTCTTC. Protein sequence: CASSPGTSGIVDEQFF.

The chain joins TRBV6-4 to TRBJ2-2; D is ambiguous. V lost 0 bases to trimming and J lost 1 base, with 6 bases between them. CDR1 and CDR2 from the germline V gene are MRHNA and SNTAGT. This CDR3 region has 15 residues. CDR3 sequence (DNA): TGTGCCAGCAGTGACTCAGGGCGGAACACCGGGGAGCTGTTTTTT. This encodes CASSDSGRNTGELFF.

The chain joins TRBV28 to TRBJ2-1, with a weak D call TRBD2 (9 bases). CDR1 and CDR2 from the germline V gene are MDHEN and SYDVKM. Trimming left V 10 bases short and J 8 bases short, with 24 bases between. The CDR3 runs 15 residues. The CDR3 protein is CAISTGGSGSDEQFF. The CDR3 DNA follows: TGTGCCATCAGCACAGGGGGTAGCGGGAGCGATGAGCAGTTCTTC.

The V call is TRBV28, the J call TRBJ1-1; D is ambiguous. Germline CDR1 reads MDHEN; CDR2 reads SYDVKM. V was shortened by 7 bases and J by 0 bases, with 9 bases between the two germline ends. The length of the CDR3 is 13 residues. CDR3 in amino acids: CASTVLVNTEAFF. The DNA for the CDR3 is TGTGCCAGCACCGTTCTGGTGAACACTGAAGCTTTCTTT.

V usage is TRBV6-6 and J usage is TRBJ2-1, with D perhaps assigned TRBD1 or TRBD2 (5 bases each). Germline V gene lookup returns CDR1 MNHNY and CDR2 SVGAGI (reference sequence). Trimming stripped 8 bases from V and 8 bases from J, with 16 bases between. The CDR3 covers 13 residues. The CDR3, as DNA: TGTGCCAGCCGAAGGGACCCCAAGGATGAGCAGTTCTTC. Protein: CASRRDPKDEQFF.

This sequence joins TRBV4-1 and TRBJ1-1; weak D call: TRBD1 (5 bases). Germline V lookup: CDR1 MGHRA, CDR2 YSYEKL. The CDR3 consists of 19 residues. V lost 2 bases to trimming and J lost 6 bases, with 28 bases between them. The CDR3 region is CASSQSLGAFSNRLSEAFF. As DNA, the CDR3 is TGCGCCAGCAGCCAATCGCTAGGGGCATTCTCAAACAGGTTATCTGAAGCTTTCTTT.

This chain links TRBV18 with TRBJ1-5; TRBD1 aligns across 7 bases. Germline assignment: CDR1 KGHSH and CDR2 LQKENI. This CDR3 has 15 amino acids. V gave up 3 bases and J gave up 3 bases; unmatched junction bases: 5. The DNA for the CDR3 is TGTGCCAGCTCACCTGAGGGACAGAACAATCAGCCCCAGCATTTT. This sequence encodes CASSPEGQNNQPQHF. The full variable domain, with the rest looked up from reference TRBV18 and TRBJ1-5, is NAGVMQNPRHLVRRRGQEARLRCSPMKGHSHVYWYRQLPEEGLKFMVYLQKENIIDESGMPKERFSAEFPKEGPSILRIQQVVRGDSAAYFCASSPEGQNNQPQHFGDGTRLSIL.

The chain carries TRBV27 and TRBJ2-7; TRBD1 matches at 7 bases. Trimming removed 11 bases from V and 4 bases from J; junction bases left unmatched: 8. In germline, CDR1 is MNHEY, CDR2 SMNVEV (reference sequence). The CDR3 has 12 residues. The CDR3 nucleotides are TGTGCCTCTAGAACAGGGGTTTACGAGCAGTACTTC. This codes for CASRTGVYEQYF.

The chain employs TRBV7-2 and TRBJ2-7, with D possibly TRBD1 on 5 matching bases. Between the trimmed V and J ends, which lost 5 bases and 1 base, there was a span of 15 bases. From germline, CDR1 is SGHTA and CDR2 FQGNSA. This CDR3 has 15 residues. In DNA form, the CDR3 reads TGTGCCAGCAGCGCTGGTTGGACACCTTCCTACGAGCAGTACTTC. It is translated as CASSAGWTPSYEQYF.

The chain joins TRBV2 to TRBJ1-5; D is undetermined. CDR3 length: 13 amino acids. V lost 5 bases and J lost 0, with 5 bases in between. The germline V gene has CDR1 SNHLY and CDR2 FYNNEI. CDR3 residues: CASSPYSNQPQHF. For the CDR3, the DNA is TGTGCCAGCAGTCCCTATAGCAATCAGCCCCAGCATTTT.

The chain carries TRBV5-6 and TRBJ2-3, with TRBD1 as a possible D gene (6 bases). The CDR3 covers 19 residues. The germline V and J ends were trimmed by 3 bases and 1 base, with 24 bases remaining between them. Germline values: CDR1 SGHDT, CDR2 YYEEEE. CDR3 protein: CASSSSRLQGKRGTDTQYF. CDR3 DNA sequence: TGTGCCAGCAGCTCCTCTCGGCTTCAGGGGAAGAGGGGCACAGATACGCAGTATTTT.

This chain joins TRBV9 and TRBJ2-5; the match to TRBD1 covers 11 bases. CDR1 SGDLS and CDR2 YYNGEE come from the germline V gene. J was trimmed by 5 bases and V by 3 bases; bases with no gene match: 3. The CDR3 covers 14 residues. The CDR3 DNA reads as TGTGCCAGCAGCGCTGGGACAGGGGGGGAGACCCAGTACTTC. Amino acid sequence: CASSAGTGGETQYF. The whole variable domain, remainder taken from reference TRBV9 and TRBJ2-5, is DSGVTQTPKHLITATGQRVTLRCSPRSGDLSVYWYQQSLDQGLQFLIQYYNGEERAKGNILERFSAQQFPDLHSELNLSSLELGDSALYFCASSAGTGGETQYFGPGTRLLVL.

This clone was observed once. CDR3 sequence: CASTPAGVNTEAFF. The CDR3 DNA is TGCGCCAGCACCCCAGCAGGGGTGAACACTGAAGCTTTCTTT. The chain carries TRBV5-1 and TRBJ1-1, with D possibly matching TRBD1 (6 bases). The germline gives CDR1 SGHRS, CDR2 YFSETQ. V was trimmed by 6 bases and J by 0 bases, leaving 12 bases between them. The CDR3 consists of 14 residues. The complete variable domain, with remaining parts taken from reference TRBV5-1 and TRBJ1-1, reads KAGVTQTPRYLIKTRGQQVTLSCSPISGHRSVSWYQQTPGQGLQFLFEYFSETQRNKGNFPGRFSGRQFSNSRSEMNVSTLELGDSALYLCASTPAGVNTEAFFGQGTRLTVV.

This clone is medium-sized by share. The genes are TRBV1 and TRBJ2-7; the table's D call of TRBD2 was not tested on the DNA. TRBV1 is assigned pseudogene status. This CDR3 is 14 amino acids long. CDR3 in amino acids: CTSSPGLAGYEQYF. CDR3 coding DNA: TGCACCAGCAGCCCCGGACTAGCGGGATACGAGCAGTACTTC.

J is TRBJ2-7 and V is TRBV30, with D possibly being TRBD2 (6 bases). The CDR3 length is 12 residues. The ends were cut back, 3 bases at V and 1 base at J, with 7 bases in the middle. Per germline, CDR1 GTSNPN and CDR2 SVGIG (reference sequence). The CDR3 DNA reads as TGTGCCTGGAGGGGACTGTCCTACGAGCAGTACTTC. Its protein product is CAWRGLSYEQYF.

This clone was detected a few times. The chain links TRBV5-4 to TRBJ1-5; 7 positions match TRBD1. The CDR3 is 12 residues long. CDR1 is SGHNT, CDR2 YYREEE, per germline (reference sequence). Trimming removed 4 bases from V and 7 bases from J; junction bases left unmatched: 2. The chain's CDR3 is CASSVQGQPQHF. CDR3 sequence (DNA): TGTGCCAGCAGCGTACAGGGGCAGCCCCAGCATTTT.